A selection of T cell receptor beta chains follows, all from one sample in a study of blood T cell repertoires in COVID-19. Repertoires were generated with immunoSEQ multiplex PCR, while TCRdb's copy carries only in-frame clones and drops some. This table has around 110,000 clones, around four fifths appearing once. The source material was peripheral blood. These receptors were obtained from a man between 65 and 79 years old with acute or convalescent COVID-19. CDR3s include the opening cysteine and the closing phenylalanine or tryptophan. The D gene is left open where the match is weak. Where a row states a size, it is once, few, many or the class of an expanded clone; other rows omit it.

D,size,J,V,DNA,CDR3
TRBD1,-,TRBJ2-4,TRBV5-5,TGTGCCAGCAGCACAGGGGGCATGGGCATTCAGTACTTC,CASSTGGMGIQYF
TRBD1,-,TRBJ2-7,TRBV7-3,TGTGCCGGCAGCCGCTCCGGGACAGGGGCGGGGGAGCAGTACTTC,CAGSRSGTGAGEQYF
TRBD1,-,TRBJ1-2,TRBV6-5,TGTGCCAGCAGTTACCTATCGGGACAGGGTAACTATGGCTACACCTTC,CASSYLSGQGNYGYTF
-,-,TRBJ2-7,TRBV6-5,TGTGCCAGCAGTTACTCGTCGCGGACAGCCTACGAGCAGTACTTC,CASSYSSRTAYEQYF
TRBD1,-,TRBJ1-4,TRBV7-2,TGTGCCAGCAGCTTGCTACAGGGGTTGGGTGAAAAACTGTTTTTT,CASSLLQGLGEKLFF
-,-,TRBJ2-5,TRBV11-1,TGTGCCAGCAGCTTCGGGACTTTGCAAGAGACCCAGTACTTC,CASSFGTLQETQYF
TRBD2,once,TRBJ2-1,TRBV27,TGTGCCAGCAGTTTACTAGCGGGGATAAACAATGAGCAGTTCTTC,CASSLLAGINNEQFF
-,few,TRBJ1-1,TRBV28,TGTGCCAGCAGTTTATCAGGCCCGACAGATATGAACACTGAAGCTTTCTTT,CASSLSGPTDMNTEAFF
TRBD2,-,TRBJ2-3,TRBV9,TGTGCCAGCAGCGTTGGACTAGCGGGGGTAGGGTCCGATACGCAGTATTTT,CASSVGLAGVGSDTQYF
TRBD1,few,TRBJ1-1,TRBV6-6,TGTGCCAGCACCCTAAGTGGGACAGGGCGGAACACTGAAGCTTTCTTT,CASTLSGTGRNTEAFF
-,-,TRBJ1-2,TRBV6-2/TRBV6-3,TGTGCCAGCAGTCGGAACTATGGCTACACCTTC,CASSRNYGYTF
-,-,TRBJ2-2,TRBV10-3,TGTGCCATCAGGGTTTCGGTGCGGGAATCCCAATCGAACACCGGGGAGCTGTTTTTT,CAIRVSVRESQSNTGELFF
TRBD1,once,TRBJ1-5,TRBV19,TGTGCCAGTAACCTACAGGGGTCATTTCAGCCCCAGCATTTT,CASNLQGSFQPQHF
-,-,TRBJ2-6,TRBV6-5,TGTGCCAGCAATTCAGGGTCTGGGGCCAACGTCCTGACTTTC,CASNSGSGANVLTF
TRBD1,-,TRBJ1-4,TRBV9,TGTGCCAGCAGCGTAAGGGACAGTCCAACTAATGAAAAACTGTTTTTT,CASSVRDSPTNEKLFF
TRBD1,-,TRBJ1-4,TRBV29-1,TGCAGCGTTGAAGGGGAGGGACAGGGGAAGGAAAAACTGTTTTTT,CSVEGEGQGKEKLFF
-,-,TRBJ1-4,TRBV5-5,TGTGCCAGCAGCTTACAGGACAGTGAGAATGAAAAACTGTTTTTT,CASSLQDSENEKLFF
-,few,TRBJ1-1,TRBV27,TGTGCCAGCAGTTTAGGGTGGGTGGACGGCAGGAGGACTTTCTTT,CASSLGWVDGRRTFF
TRBD2,-,TRBJ2-2,TRBV9,TGTGCCAGCAGCGAGGGACTAGCGGAGAACACCGGGGAGCTGTTTTTT,CASSEGLAENTGELFF
TRBD1,few,TRBJ2-1,TRBV5-4,TGTGCCAGCAGCTTGGGGGGGGACAGGGGCTACAATGAGCAGTTCTTC,CASSLGGDRGYNEQFF
-,-,TRBJ2-3,TRBV13,TGTGCCAGCAGCTTAGAGGGGGGGGGCTCCCCAGATACGCAGTATTTT,CASSLEGGGSPDTQYF
-,-,TRBJ2-2,TRBV11-3,TGTGCCAGCACCTACGGGACTGGGAACACCGGGGAGCTGTTTTTT,CASTYGTGNTGELFF
-,-,TRBJ1-6,TRBV2,TGTGCCAGCAGTGAGGAGGGCTATAATTCACCCCTCCACTTT,CASSEEGYNSPLHF
TRBD2,-,TRBJ2-3,TRBV3-1/TRBV3-2,TGTGCCAGCACCGAACTTTCTAGCGGGAGTGACGGTACGCAGTATTTT,CASTELSSGSDGTQYF
TRBD1,-,TRBJ2-7,TRBV3-1/TRBV3-2,TGTGCCAGCAGCCAAGCAACGACAGGGAATCCCTACGAGCAGTACTTC,CASSQATTGNPYEQYF
-,once,TRBJ2-7,TRBV6-5,TGTGCCAGCAGTTTATCCAGGGGCTCCTACGAGCAGTACTTC,CASSLSRGSYEQYF
TRBD1,-,TRBJ2-5,TRBV5-4,TGTGCCAGCAGCCCATCGGGACAGGGCCAAGAGACCCAGTACTTC,CASSPSGQGQETQYF
-,-,TRBJ1-3,TRBV6-5,TGTGCCAGCAGGGACAGTGGGGGTCCTGGAAACACCATATATTTT,CASRDSGGPGNTIYF
TRBD2,-,TRBJ2-5,TRBV11-2,TGTGCCAGCAGCTTTCTAGCGGAAGAGACCCAGTACTTC,CASSFLAEETQYF
-,-,TRBJ1-1,TRBV5-5,TGTGCCAGCAGCTTAAGACCCGGGACATGGGGCAACACTGAAGCTTTCTTT,CASSLRPGTWGNTEAFF
-,once,TRBJ1-4,TRBV19,TGTGCCAGCTCCCCTGATGTGGGGGCCCAGGAAAAACTGTTTTTT,CASSPDVGAQEKLFF
-,-,TRBJ2-1,TRBV18,TGTGCCAGCTCTCCAAGGGAGGACCATGAGCAGTTCTTC,CASSPREDHEQFF
TRBD1,-,TRBJ1-5,TRBV6-1,TGTGCCAGCAGTGAAGCTTTGACAGGGAAAGTAATTAGCAATCAGCCCCAGCATTTT,CASSEALTGKVISNQPQHF
TRBD1,-,TRBJ2-2,TRBV27,TGTGCCAGCAGTTTAGGACAGGGGGCGGACACCGGGGAGCTGTTTTTT,CASSLGQGADTGELFF
TRBD1,-,TRBJ1-1,TRBV5-1,TGCGCCAGCAGTTTGGACAGGGACACTGAAGCTTTCTTT,CASSLDRDTEAFF
-,-,TRBJ1-6,TRBV14,TGTGCCAGCAGCCAAGTTTTCTCCAATTCACCCCTCCACTTT,CASSQVFSNSPLHF
TRBD1,-,TRBJ2-7,TRBV27,TGTGCCAGCAGTGCCCGGGACAGGGGTTCCTACGAGCAGTACTTC,CASSARDRGSYEQYF
-,-,TRBJ1-1,TRBV10-3,TGTGCCATCAGTGACGGACAGACTGAAGCTTTCTTT,CAISDGQTEAFF
-,-,TRBJ1-2,TRBV12-5,TGTGCTAGTGGCGAGACAGCTTCTAACTATGGCTACACCTTC,CASGETASNYGYTF
-,-,TRBJ2-2,TRBV6-4,TGTGCCAGCAAGCAGGGATCGAACACCGGGGAGCTGTTTTTT,CASKQGSNTGELFF
TRBD1,-,TRBJ2-2,TRBV14,TGTGCCAGCAGCCGAGGTTACAGGGGTATCGGGGAGCTGTTTTTT,CASSRGYRGIGELFF